The 12 T cell receptor beta chains below were found in one sample sequenced in a study of cytomegalovirus exposure and HLA in healthy donors. It was with 60 Vbeta and 13 Jbeta primers that the PCR ran. Using immunoSEQ multiplex PCR, the repertoire was profiled, and TCRdb retains in-frame clones only, with some absent. The table records about 140,000 clones, over 70% of them present only once. Sequencing used PBMCs. The receptors originated from a male donor in good health and CMV-seronegative.

The chain's CDR3 is CASSIGGGLNQPQHF. CDR3 nucleotide sequence: TGTGCCAGTAGTATAGGTGGGGGCCTTAATCAGCCCCAGCATTTT. The chain is built from TRBV19 and TRBJ1-5; tentatively, D is TRBD1 (6 bases). Trimming took 1 base from V and 4 from J, leaving 11 bases between them. Looked up from germline, CDR1 is LNHDA and CDR2 is SQIVND (reference sequence). The CDR3 has 15 amino acids.

This rearrangement joins TRBV5-1 to TRBJ2-7, with 15 bases fitting TRBD2. The junction had 6 bases not matched to a gene; V was cut back by 0 bases and J by 2 bases. CDR1 is SGHRS and CDR2 is YFSETQ in the germline V gene. This CDR3 has 18 residues. CDR3 in DNA: TGCGCCAGCAGCTTGGCCGGGACTAGCGGGGGGCCCGCCTACGAGCAGTACTTC. Translation: CASSLAGTSGGPAYEQYF.

The chain uses TRBV5-4 and TRBJ2-6; 10 bases align to TRBD1. The V segment lost 4 bases and the J segment 0 bases; nucleotides outside the gene matches: 7. Germline lookup yields CDR1 SGHNT and CDR2 YYREEE (reference sequence). This CDR3 spans 18 amino acids. CDR3 amino acids: CASSRQGALYSGANVLTF. The CDR3 nucleotides are TGTGCCAGCAGCAGACAGGGGGCATTGTACTCTGGGGCCAACGTCCTGACTTTC.

This sequence joins TRBV28 and TRBJ1-2, with 9 bases matching TRBD1. The CDR3 spans 17 residues. Germline lookup yields CDR1 MDHEN and CDR2 SYDVKM. Trimming removed 3 bases from V and 7 bases from J; junction bases left unmatched: 15. Here the CDR3 reads CASSFGAPGQGRGGYTF. Here the CDR3 DNA reads TGTGCCAGCAGTTTTGGGGCCCCGGGACAGGGAAGGGGTGGCTACACCTTC.

This sequence joins TRBV6-1 and TRBJ2-3; D gene uncertain. This CDR3 is built from 12 residues. CDR1 and CDR2 from the germline V gene are MNHNS and SASEGT. V shed 7 bases and J shed 4 bases, with 9 bases lying between them. In DNA, the CDR3 is TGTGCCAGCACTCTGTTCCCAGATACGCAGTATTTT. Its translation: CASTLFPDTQYF.

The chain uses TRBV7-2 and TRBJ1-2, with TRBD1 matching over 8 bases. V shed 5 bases and J 6 bases; nucleotides not matched to a gene: 11. The CDR3 loop spans 15 amino acids. Germline CDR1 reads SGHTA; CDR2 reads FQGNSA. CDR3: CASSRAKDRANGYTF. CDR3 nucleotides: TGTGCCAGCAGCAGAGCAAAGGACAGGGCAAATGGCTACACCTTC.

This clone occurred a few times. V gene TRBV4-2 combines with J gene TRBJ2-7; 10 nucleotides agree with TRBD1. The CDR3 has 16 amino acids. Germline V lookup: CDR1 LGHNA, CDR2 YNFKEQ. Trimming cost V 1 base and J 5 bases; bases outside gene matches: 8. CDR3 sequence (DNA): TGTGCCAGCAGCCAAGCTGTAGGGACAGGGGTCAACGAGCAGTACTTC. Translating gives CASSQAVGTGVNEQYF.

Here the CDR3 reads CASSVGTGGNQPQHF. DNA for the CDR3: TGTGCCAGCAGCGTTGGTACCGGGGGCAATCAGCCCCAGCATTTT. This chain connects TRBV9 to TRBJ1-5, with D unresolved. V lost 2 bases, J lost 2 bases, and 11 bases lay in between. Germline CDR1 SGDLS, CDR2 YYNGEE. The CDR3 runs to 15 residues.

In its sample, this clone was seen a few times. The J gene is TRBJ1-5, the V gene TRBV7-2; maybe TRBD1 (6 bases). The CDR3 length is 15 residues. V was trimmed by 2 bases and J by 11 bases, leaving 19 bases between them. The V gene's germline CDR1 is SGHTA and CDR2 FQGNSA. CDR3 in amino acids: CASSLTQGGIRAQHF. The CDR3 nucleotides read TGTGCCAGCAGCTTAACACAGGGTGGAATCCGGGCCCAGCATTTT.

The gene calls are TRBV19 and TRBJ2-3; a possible D gene is TRBD2 (5 bases). The CDR3 runs to 16 residues. Germline loops: CDR1 LNHDA, CDR2 SQIVND (reference sequence). V was trimmed by 11 bases and J by 4 bases, leaving 25 bases between them. The CDR3 region has the DNA TGTGCCGCTTCAAAGGGAAGTGGTTGGGGAGCAGATACGCAGTATTTT. Residues: CAASKGSGWGADTQYF.

This chain joins TRBV29-1 and TRBJ2-7; 7 nucleotides agree with TRBD1. CDR1 SQVTM and CDR2 ANQGSEA come from the germline V gene. J gave up 5 bases and V 4 bases, and 8 bases lay outside the gene matches. CDR3 length equals 13 residues. CDR3: CSVGALGGHEQYF. Written as DNA, the CDR3 is TGCAGCGTTGGGGCTCTAGGGGGCCACGAGCAGTACTTC.

The CDR3 coding sequence is TGCAGCGTGACAGGGTTGGACACTGAAGCTTTCTTT. Residues: CSVTGLDTEAFF. V and J are TRBV29-1 and TRBJ1-1; 7 bases are a match to TRBD1. The CDR3 length is 12 residues. CDR1 and CDR2 from the germline V gene are SQVTM and ANQGSEA. V gave up 6 bases and J gave up 3 bases; unmatched junction bases: 4.